Listed below are T cell receptor beta chains from one sample, sequenced in a study of early T cells in non-severe SARS-CoV-2 infection. TCRdb re-derived calls from the 5' RACE reads in MiXCR, one entry per CDR3 protein. The sample lists about 44,000 distinct CDR3 sequences, 23% occurring once. The sequencing used whole blood, collected at baseline. The receptors stem from an adult who was a healthcare worker with PCR-confirmed SARS-CoV-2 infection or an uninfected control (not recorded which). CDR3s include the opening cysteine and the closing phenylalanine or tryptophan. D genes are given only for firm matches. Size is stated for part of the rows, as once, few or many counts, or as a class when the clone is expanded.

V: TRBV6-2/TRBV6-3
size: NA
D: NA
J: TRBJ1-1
DNA: TGTGCCAGCAGCCAGTGGGGGAACACTGAAGCTTTCTTT
CDR3: CASSQWGNTEAFF

V: TRBV6-5
size: NA
D: TRBD2
J: TRBJ2-3
DNA: TGTGCCAGCAGTGCTAGCGGGGGGGACACAGATACGCAGTATTTT
CDR3: CASSASGGDTDTQYF

V: TRBV7-3
size: few
D: NA
J: TRBJ1-3
DNA: TGTGCCAGCAGCCCTAGTGGGGGTGGAAACACCATATATTTT
CDR3: CASSPSGGGNTIYF

V: TRBV7-9
size: NA
D: TRBD1
J: TRBJ1-2
DNA: TGTGCCAGCAGCTTAGTCGACAGGGACCCCTATGGCTACACCTTC
CDR3: CASSLVDRDPYGYTF

V: TRBV7-9
size: few
D: TRBD2
J: TRBJ2-1
DNA: TGTGCCAGCAGCCTGGGACTAGAACTTATTGCGTTCTTC
CDR3: CASSLGLELIAFF

V: TRBV12-3/TRBV12-4
size: NA
D: TRBD1
J: TRBJ1-1
DNA: TGTGCCAGCAGTTTGGACAGGTTCATGAACACTGAAGCTTTCTTT
CDR3: CASSLDRFMNTEAFF

V: TRBV12-3/TRBV12-4
size: medium-sized
D: TRBD1
J: TRBJ1-6
DNA: TGTGCCAGCAGATTACAGGGGGGTAATTCACCCCTCCACTTT
CDR3: CASRLQGGNSPLHF

V: TRBV12-5
size: few
D: NA
J: TRBJ1-6
DNA: TGTGCTAGTGGCCAGCTGACAGTCGATTCACCCCTCCACTTT
CDR3: CASGQLTVDSPLHF

V: TRBV20-1
size: few
D: TRBD1
J: TRBJ2-7
DNA: TGCAGTGCTAGAGATCGGAGACAGGGCCACTACGAGCAGTACTTC
CDR3: CSARDRRQGHYEQYF

V: TRBV27
size: few
D: NA
J: TRBJ2-7
DNA: TGTGCCAGCAGCAGGACAGTTGGGGACTACGAGCAGTACTTC
CDR3: CASSRTVGDYEQYF

V: TRBV6-2/TRBV6-3
size: NA
D: TRBD2
J: TRBJ2-7
DNA: TGTGCCAGCAGCCCCGGACTAGCGGGGGCGGGGGAGCAGTACTTC
CDR3: CASSPGLAGAGEQYF

V: TRBV19
size: few
D: TRBD1
J: TRBJ1-5
DNA: TGTGCCACGGAGGACAGGGGGGGACAGCCCCAGCATTTT
CDR3: CATEDRGGQPQHF

V: TRBV25-1
size: NA
D: NA
J: TRBJ1-6
DNA: TGTGCCAGCAGTGGGGGCTTTTCACCCCTCCACTTT
CDR3: CASSGGFSPLHF

V: TRBV6-6
size: NA
D: NA
J: TRBJ2-3
DNA: TGTGCCAGCAGCCCAGGAGGGACAGATACGCAGTATTTT
CDR3: CASSPGGTDTQYF

V: TRBV19
size: few
D: NA
J: TRBJ1-6
DNA: TGTGCCAGTAGTATACGGGGTAATAATTCACCCCTCCACTTT
CDR3: CASSIRGNNSPLHF

V: TRBV6-2/TRBV6-3
size: few
D: NA
J: TRBJ1-1
DNA: TGTGCCACTAATGAGGTTACTGAAGCTTTCTTT
CDR3: CATNEVTEAFF

V: TRBV7-9
size: few
D: NA
J: TRBJ1-6
DNA: TGTGCCAGCAGCCCCACGGGGAGCTCCTATAATTCACCCCTCCACTTT
CDR3: CASSPTGSSYNSPLHF

V: TRBV29-1
size: NA
D: NA
J: TRBJ1-4
DNA: TGCAGCGTTGCGGGGCAGGGAGGTGAAAAACTGTTTTTT
CDR3: CSVAGQGGEKLFF

V: TRBV10-1
size: NA
D: TRBD1
J: TRBJ1-5
DNA: TGCGCCAGCAGCGAAGGGACAGGGCAAAATCAGCCCCAGCATTTT
CDR3: CASSEGTGQNQPQHF

V: TRBV5-1
size: NA
D: TRBD1
J: TRBJ1-4
DNA: TGCGCCAGCAGCATCCCCACAGGGGCAACTAATGAAAAACTGTTTTTT
CDR3: CASSIPTGATNEKLFF

V: TRBV6-2/TRBV6-3
size: many
D: TRBD2
J: TRBJ2-1
DNA: TGTGCCAGCAGTTACAGCGGGGGGGCTGGCTACAATGAGCAGTTCTTC
CDR3: CASSYSGGAGYNEQFF

V: TRBV12-3/TRBV12-4
size: few
D: NA
J: TRBJ1-2
DNA: TGTGCCAGCAGTTTCTCTAACTATGGCTACACCTTC
CDR3: CASSFSNYGYTF

V: TRBV6-5
size: few
D: TRBD1
J: TRBJ2-7
DNA: TGTGCCAGCAGTTACTCGAACCTAAGGGACAGGCCCTCCTACGAGCAGTACTTC
CDR3: CASSYSNLRDRPSYEQYF

V: TRBV2
size: NA
D: TRBD1
J: TRBJ2-5
DNA: TGTGCCAGCAGGGACAGGGCCCAAGAGACCCAGTACTTC
CDR3: CASRDRAQETQYF

V: TRBV7-9
size: few
D: NA
J: TRBJ2-5
DNA: TGTGCCAGCAGCCCTGGACTACCCGGAGGAGAGACCCAGTACTTC
CDR3: CASSPGLPGGETQYF

V: TRBV19
size: few
D: NA
J: TRBJ1-4
DNA: TGTGCCAGTACCACGGACGTCAGTAGGCATGAAAAACTGTTTTTT
CDR3: CASTTDVSRHEKLFF

V: TRBV12-3/TRBV12-4
size: medium-sized
D: NA
J: TRBJ2-7
DNA: TGTGCCAGCAGTTTAGGGACCTACGAGCAGTACTTC
CDR3: CASSLGTYEQYF

V: TRBV6-2/TRBV6-3
size: few
D: NA
J: TRBJ2-7
DNA: TGTGCCAGCAGTCCCGGACCTTCCTACGAGCAGTACTTC
CDR3: CASSPGPSYEQYF

V: TRBV7-9
size: few
D: TRBD1
J: TRBJ2-3
DNA: TGTGCCAGCAGCAGCCGGGACAGGAGCACAGATACGCAGTATTTT
CDR3: CASSSRDRSTDTQYF

V: TRBV19
size: few
D: NA
J: TRBJ2-2
DNA: TGTGCCAGTAGTATAGGAGGGGGATCCGGGGAGCTGTTTTTT
CDR3: CASSIGGGSGELFF

V: TRBV20-1
size: NA
D: NA
J: TRBJ1-1
DNA: TGCAGTGCTATTATGATGGGGACTGAAGCTTTCTTT
CDR3: CSAIMMGTEAFF

V: TRBV7-2
size: NA
D: NA
J: TRBJ2-7
DNA: TGTGCCAGCAGACTCGGATACGAGCAGTACTTC
CDR3: CASRLGYEQYF

V: TRBV7-3
size: NA
D: TRBD1
J: TRBJ1-1
DNA: TGTGCCAGCAGCTTGCGACAGGGGACTGAAGCTTTCTTT
CDR3: CASSLRQGTEAFF

V: TRBV7-6
size: many
D: NA
J: TRBJ2-1
DNA: TGTGCCAGCAGCTTCGAGCTAACCTCCTACAATGAGCAGTTCTTC
CDR3: CASSFELTSYNEQFF

V: TRBV4-3
size: many
D: TRBD2
J: TRBJ2-3
DNA: TGCGCCAGCAGCCAAGCTATCCGTAGCGGGGGGCCCACAGATACGCAGTATTTT
CDR3: CASSQAIRSGGPTDTQYF

V: TRBV19
size: NA
D: NA
J: TRBJ1-6
DNA: TGTGCCAGTAGGGAGACACTGAGCTCCTATAATTCACCCCTCCACTTT
CDR3: CASRETLSSYNSPLHF

V: TRBV6-2/TRBV6-3
size: NA
D: NA
J: TRBJ1-2
DNA: TGTGCCAGCAGCCCCGCCGCAGGACACTATGGCTACACCTTC
CDR3: CASSPAAGHYGYTF

V: TRBV18
size: NA
D: NA
J: TRBJ2-7
DNA: TGTGCCAGCTCACCACCGGCAAGCTCCTACGAGCAGTACTTC
CDR3: CASSPPASSYEQYF

V: TRBV10-3
size: few
D: NA
J: TRBJ2-7
DNA: TGTGCCATCAGTGATGAGGACCTGGCGGGACGACGTCTTAGCTCCTACGAGCAGTACTTC
CDR3: CAISDEDLAGRRLSSYEQYF

V: TRBV6-2/TRBV6-3
size: NA
D: NA
J: TRBJ2-2
DNA: TGTGCCAGCAGTTACTCGGAGGGGAGGGAGCTGTTTTTT
CDR3: CASSYSEGRELFF